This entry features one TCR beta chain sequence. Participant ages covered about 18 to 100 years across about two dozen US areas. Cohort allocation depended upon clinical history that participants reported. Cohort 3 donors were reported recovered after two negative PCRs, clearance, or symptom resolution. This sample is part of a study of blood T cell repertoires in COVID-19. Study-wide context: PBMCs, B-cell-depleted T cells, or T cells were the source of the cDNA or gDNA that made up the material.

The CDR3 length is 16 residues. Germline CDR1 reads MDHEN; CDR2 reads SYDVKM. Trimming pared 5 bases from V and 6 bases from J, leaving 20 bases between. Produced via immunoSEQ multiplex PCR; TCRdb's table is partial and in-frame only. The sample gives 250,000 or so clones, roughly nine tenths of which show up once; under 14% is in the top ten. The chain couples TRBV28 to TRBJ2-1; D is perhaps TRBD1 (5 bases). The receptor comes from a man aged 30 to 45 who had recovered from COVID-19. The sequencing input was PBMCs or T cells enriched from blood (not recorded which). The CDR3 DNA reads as TGTGCCAGCAGTCCTCATGGGGCCGTTGGGCGCAATGAGCAGTTCTTC. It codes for CASSPHGAVGRNEQFF. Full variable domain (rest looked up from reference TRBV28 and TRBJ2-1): DVKVTQSSRYLVKRTGEKVFLECVQDMDHENMFWYRQDPGLGLRLIYFSYDVKMKEKGDIPEGYSVSREKKERFSLILESASTNQTSMYLCASSPHGAVGRNEQFFGPGTRLTVL.